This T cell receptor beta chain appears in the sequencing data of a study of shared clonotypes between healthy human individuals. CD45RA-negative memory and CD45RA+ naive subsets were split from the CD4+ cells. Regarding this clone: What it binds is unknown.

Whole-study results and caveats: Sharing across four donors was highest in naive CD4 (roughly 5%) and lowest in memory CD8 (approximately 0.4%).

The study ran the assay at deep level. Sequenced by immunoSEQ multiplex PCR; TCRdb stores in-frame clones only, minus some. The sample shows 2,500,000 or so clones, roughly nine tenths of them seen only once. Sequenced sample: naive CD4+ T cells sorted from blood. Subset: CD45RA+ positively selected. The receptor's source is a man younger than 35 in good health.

In DNA form, the CDR3 reads TGTGCCAGCAGGCCGATGGGTAAGAGCTCCTACGAGCAGTACTTC. It encodes CASRPMGKSSYEQYF. The J gene is TRBJ2-7, the V gene TRBV6-1, with D hard to call. Per germline, CDR1 MNHNS and CDR2 SASEGT. This CDR3 comprises 15 residues. Trimming cost V 6 bases and J 0 bases, with 15 bases left between them.